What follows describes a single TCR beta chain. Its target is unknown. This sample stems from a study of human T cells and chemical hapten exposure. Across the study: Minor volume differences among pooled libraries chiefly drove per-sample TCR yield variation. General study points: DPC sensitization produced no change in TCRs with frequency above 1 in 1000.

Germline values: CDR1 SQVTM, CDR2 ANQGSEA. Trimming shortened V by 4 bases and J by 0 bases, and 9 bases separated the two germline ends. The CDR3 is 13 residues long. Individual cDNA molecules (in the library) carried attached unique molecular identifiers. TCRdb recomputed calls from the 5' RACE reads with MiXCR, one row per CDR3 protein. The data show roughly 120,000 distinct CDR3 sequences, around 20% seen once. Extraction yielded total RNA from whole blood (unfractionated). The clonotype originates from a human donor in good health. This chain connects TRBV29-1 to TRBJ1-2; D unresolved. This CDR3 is CSVVLSANYGYTF. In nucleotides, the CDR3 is TGCAGCGTTGTTCTTTCGGCTAACTATGGCTACACCTTC.